The 10 T cell receptor beta chains below all came from one sample that was sequenced in a study of cytomegalovirus exposure and HLA in healthy donors (dated by TCRdb to the late 2010s). Library creation used the immunoSEQ multiplex PCR assay. For the multiplex PCR, a mixture combining 60 forward primers for TCR Vbeta segments and 13 reverse primers for TCR Jbeta segments was used. In TCRdb, the immuneACCESS table is reduced to in-frame sequences with V and J assigned. These tables do not hold every clone; where another copy was compared, an unresolved V gene accounts for under half, and the others remain unexplained. The sample has 140,000 to 150,000 clones on record, 55% to 85% of them singletons. Jointly, the top ten make up approximately 2.1% of the sample. The material sequenced was PBMCs. The receptors derive from a man aged 35-49 years in good health and CMV-seronegative.

This clone came up once. The rearrangement links TRBV5-8 to TRBJ1-2; TRBD1 aligns across 7 bases. CDR3 length equals 13 residues. The V and J ends lost 3 bases and 5 bases, in that order; junction bases with no gene match: 4. Germline V CDR1 and CDR2: SGHTS, YDEGEE. CDR3 nucleotides: TGTGCCAGCAGCTACCGACAGGGTTATGGCTACACCTTC. Protein product: CASSYRQGYGYTF.

The chain joins TRBV9 to TRBJ1-2, with D perhaps matching TRBD1 (5 bases). Germline CDR1 is SGDLS and CDR2 is YYNGEE. Trimming left V 0 bases short and J 2 bases short, with 11 bases between. The CDR3 consists of 15 residues. CDR3 in amino acids: CASSVAGHANYGYTF. CDR3 DNA sequence: TGTGCCAGCAGCGTAGCCGGACATGCAAACTATGGCTACACCTTC. Filled out from reference TRBV9 and TRBJ1-2, the complete variable domain reads DSGVTQTPKHLITATGQRVTLRCSPRSGDLSVYWYQQSLDQGLQFLIQYYNGEERAKGNILERFSAQQFPDLHSELNLSSLELGDSALYFCASSVAGHANYGYTFGSGTRLTVV.

This clone has a handful of counts. This rearrangement joins TRBV29-1 to TRBJ1-1; the D is unclear. This CDR3 has 13 amino acids. Trimming cost V 7 bases and J 4 bases, with 16 bases left between them. Germline V gene sequence: CDR1 SQVTM, CDR2 ANQGSEA. Here the CDR3 reads CSANTGGTTEAFF. The DNA for the CDR3 is TGCAGCGCGAACACCGGAGGCACCACTGAAGCTTTCTTT.

This chain connects TRBV30 to TRBJ1-1, with no clear D. Germline V lookup: CDR1 GTSNPN, CDR2 SVGIG (reference sequence). This CDR3 region has 13 residues. V lost 3 bases and J 1 base, leaving 9 bases between the germline ends. CDR3 region: CAWRPDTNTEAFF. The CDR3 nucleotides are TGTGCCTGGAGACCTGACACGAACACTGAAGCTTTCTTT. The complete variable domain, with remaining parts taken from reference TRBV30 and TRBJ1-1, reads SQTIHQWPATLVQPVGSPLSLECTVEGTSNPNLYWYRQAAGRGLQLLFYSVGIGQISSEVPQNLSASRPQDRQFILSSKKLLLSDSGFYLCAWRPDTNTEAFFGQGTRLTVV.

This clone was counted a few times. The rearrangement links TRBV5-1 to TRBJ2-2; the match to TRBD2 covers 8 bases. CDR3 length equals 15 residues. Germline CDR1 is SGHRS and CDR2 is YFSETQ. The V and J ends lost 3 bases and 0 bases, in that order; junction bases with no gene match: 1. The chain's CDR3 is CASSWRGANTGELFF. The CDR3 DNA reads TGCGCCAGCAGCTGGCGGGGGGCGAACACCGGGGAGCTGTTTTTT.

In nucleotides, the CDR3 is TGTGCCTGGAGTACCGGGGCTAGCGGGAGATACAATGAGCAGTTCTTC. Protein sequence: CAWSTGASGRYNEQFF. V gene TRBV30 combines with J gene TRBJ2-1; 10 nucleotides match TRBD2. CDR3 length: 16 amino acids. The V segment lost 2 bases and the J segment 4 bases; nucleotides outside the gene matches: 8. CDR1 is GTSNPN, CDR2 SVGIG, per germline (reference sequence).

The chain joins TRBV5-1 to TRBJ1-4, with TRBD1 matching 7 bases. V was pared by 4 bases and J by 4 bases, with 7 bases of the junction left unmatched. CDR3 length equals 15 residues. Germline V gene sequence: CDR1 SGHRS, CDR2 YFSETQ. The chain's CDR3 is CASSRMTGRNEKLFF. In nucleotides, the CDR3 is TGCGCCAGCAGCAGAATGACAGGGCGTAATGAAAAACTGTTTTTT.

This clone was detected a few times. The chain links TRBV5-1 to TRBJ2-1; tentative D call: TRBD2 (5 bases). This CDR3 region has 13 residues. Germline V gives CDR1 SGHRS, CDR2 YFSETQ. V lost 1 base and J lost 8, with 10 bases in between. Here the CDR3 DNA reads TGCGCCAGCAGCTTGCCTAGCAAGGATGAGCAGTTCTTC. It codes for CASSLPSKDEQFF. Based on the CDR3 plus reference TRBV5-1 and TRBJ2-1, the full variable domain is KAGVTQTPRYLIKTRGQQVTLSCSPISGHRSVSWYQQTPGQGLQFLFEYFSETQRNKGNFPGRFSGRQFSNSRSEMNVSTLELGDSALYLCASSLPSKDEQFFGPGTRLTVL.

The V call is TRBV7-2, the J call TRBJ1-1; TRBD1 might be the D (6 bases). Germline CDR1 and CDR2: SGHTA and FQGNSA. This CDR3 is 15 amino acids long. Trimming removed 0 bases from V and 7 bases from J, with 15 bases in between. The CDR3 here is CASSLAGGGRFEAFF. DNA for the CDR3: TGTGCCAGCAGCTTAGCGGGAGGGGGACGGTTTGAAGCTTTCTTT.

This chain connects TRBV6-5 to TRBJ2-5, with 10 bases that match TRBD1. With 4 bases clipped from V and 7 bases from J, the junction kept 3 bases outside the gene matches. The CDR3 consists of 13 residues. The germline V gene encodes CDR1 MNHEY and CDR2 SVGAGI. CDR3 sequence (DNA): TGTGCCAGCAGTTCCGGGACAGGGGTGACCCAGTACTTC. It translates to CASSSGTGVTQYF.